The T cell receptor beta chain described here comes from a study of blood T cell repertoires in COVID-19 (dated by TCRdb to 2020 to 2022). In terms of the full investigation: Collaborator samples came from the United States, Italy and Spain and covered acute and convalescent phases of COVID-19. A freely available public database, intended as a resource for researchers studying the immune response to SARS-CoV-2, is where the repertoires were released. Where available, HLA class I and class II types were obtained from metadata supplied by the sample provider rather than from assay-based typing. The samples were drawn from two sources: the first 160 participants of the ongoing ImmuneRACE study, and fewer than 1,500 subjects contributed by 6 global collaborators. The dataset comprised deeply sampled blood TCRbeta repertoires from subjects exposed to, actively infected with, or recovered from COVID-19. The prospective study material was composed of cDNA or gDNA derived from T cells, B-cell-depleted T cells, or PBMCs. The sample metadata nearly always contained a de-identified subject ID, COVID-19 status, age in years and sex. The paper's findings and limits, for the study overall: The amount of clinical and demographic metadata varied by source and participant and was provided uncurated.

TCRbeta CDR3 regions were amplified from genomic DNA by means of the immunoSEQ Assay, a bias-controlled multiplex PCR. In the original analysis: Within the assay, amplification of reference gene primers was used to estimate how many nucleated cells each sample contained. Sequence reads were collapsed and filtered to measure the absolute abundance of every unique TCRbeta CDR3 rearrangement. For each sample, productive Simpson clonality was calculated by taking the square root of Simpson's diversity index across productive rearrangements. As stored in TCRdb, this immuneACCESS dataset retains in-frame rearrangements with V and J assigned. A fraction of the clones does not appear; measured against another copy, unresolved V genes explain less than half of the discrepancy, and the remainder lacks a known reason. D and trimming were read from the DNA, whereas the V and J calls and clone size are those reported in that table. Here the sample has roughly 110,000 clones; about 87% occur a single time. The ten largest make up under 7% of the sample.

The CDR3 holds 14 amino acids from the cysteine to the phenylalanine. Only the CDR3 DNA stays, 42 bases, in frame from base 1. The germline V gene (reference sequence) gives CDR1 as SGHKS and CDR2 as YYEKEE. Trimming takes 0 bases from V and 9 bases from J, and the germline ends sit 10 bases apart. Each collaborating institution followed its own protocols to collect whole blood in K2EDTA tubes. For TCRbeta analysis, collaborator samples were shipped as frozen whole blood, as isolated PBMCs, or as DNA extracted from either sample type. Comment on this clone: The specificity of this receptor is unknown. No base quality information exists; no much larger clone differs at one position.

What was sequenced was peripheral blood. This clonotype originated in a man in his fifties with active or convalescent COVID-19. The rearranged chain carries TRBV5-5 and TRBJ1-6, and the D gene may be TRBD1, 6 bases matching. The CDR3 protein: CASSLEGVGSPLHF. The DNA sequence is TGTGCCAGCAGCTTGGAGGGGGTGGGTTCACCCCTCCACTTT. Reference TRBV5-5 and TRBJ1-6 proteins supply the regions before and after the CDR3; the full variable domain is: DAGVTQSPTHLIKTRGQQVTLRCSPISGHKSVSWYQQVLGQGPQFIFQYYEKEERGRGNFPDRFSARQFPNYSSELNVNALLLGDSALYLCASSLEGVGSPLHFGNGTRLTVT.